This passage covers 25 T cell receptor beta chains from one sample sequenced in a study of cytomegalovirus exposure and HLA in healthy donors. PCR amplification relied on 60 Vbeta primers (plus 13 Jbeta primers). TCRdb's table, derived via immunoSEQ multiplex PCR, lists solely in-frame clones and lacks some. The repertoire has 70,000 to 100,000 clones, less than 80% of them found once; the top ten carry roughly 21%. Sequencing was done on a sample of PBMCs. Receptors were obtained from a woman aged 45 to 65 in good health and CMV-seropositive.

The chain links TRBV7-6 to TRBJ2-5, with TRBD1 as a possible D gene (7 bases). The CDR3 is 15 residues long. Trimming took 0 bases from V and 2 from J, leaving 10 bases between them. Germline CDR1 and CDR2: SGHVS and FNYEAQ. CDR3 sequence: CASSLAGGQQETQYF. The CDR3 nucleotides are TGTGCCAGCAGCTTAGCGGGGGGACAGCAAGAGACCCAGTACTTC.

This chain links TRBV5-6 with TRBJ1-1; D gene unclear. The CDR3 is 16 residues long. V lost 0 bases and J lost 5, with 17 bases in between. CDR1 and CDR2 from the germline V gene are SGHDT and YYEEEE. Written as DNA, the CDR3 is TGTGCCAGCAGCTTGGTGGCGGCACCCCGTGCAACTGAAGCTTTCTTT. Amino acids: CASSLVAAPRATEAFF.

CDR3 DNA sequence: TGCGCCAGCAGCCAAGCGTGGGCGGGGGGAAACATTCAGTACTTC. Translated, it gives CASSQAWAGGNIQYF. The genes are TRBV4-3 and TRBJ2-4; the match to TRBD2 covers 8 bases. CDR3 length: 15 residues. Per germline, CDR1 LGHNA and CDR2 YSLEER. J was trimmed by 6 bases and V by 1 base; bases with no gene match: 5.

This chain uses TRBV1 with TRBJ1-4; the D segment call TRBD1 is taken from the table without a DNA check. TRBV1 represents a pseudogene. The CDR3 has 19 amino acids. The CDR3 nucleotides are TGCACCAGCAGCCAAGATTCCGACAGGGAGGTAGCAACTAATGAAAAACTGTTTTTT. Protein sequence: CTSSQDSDREVATNEKLFF.

J is TRBJ2-3 and V is TRBV7-2, with TRBD1 identical over 8 bases. The CDR3 loop spans 14 amino acids. Germline V lookup: CDR1 SGHTA, CDR2 FQGNSA. Trimming removed 4 bases from V and 3 bases from J; junction bases left unmatched: 3. The CDR3 is CASSWTGFTDTQYF. The CDR3 region has the DNA TGTGCCAGCAGCTGGACAGGGTTTACAGATACGCAGTATTTT.

This rearrangement joins TRBV21-1 to TRBJ2-5; the table gives TRBD2 as D, unverified against the DNA. TRBV21-1 counts as a pseudogene. The CDR3 is 18 amino acids. CDR3 in DNA: TGTGCCAGCAGCAAAGGAAGTATCCAGCGGGGGAAACAAGAGACCCAGTACTTC. This encodes CASSKGSIQRGKQETQYF.

The chain carries TRBV27 and TRBJ2-7; TRBD1 is a possible D gene (6 bases). Germline CDR1 is MNHEY and CDR2 is SMNVEV (reference sequence). With 4 bases removed from V and 1 base from J, the gap between germline ends came to 8 bases. This CDR3 is built from 13 residues. Written as DNA, the CDR3 is TGTGCCAGCAGTTCGGACAGATCCTACGAGCAGTACTTC. Translated: CASSSDRSYEQYF.

Details on this clone: One junction end does not reproduce the germline sequence, and a read error may be involved. This rearrangement joins TRBV7-9 to TRBJ2-5; D is possibly TRBD2 (6 bases). CDR3 length: 17 residues. Germline V CDR1 and CDR2: SEHNR, FQNEAQ (reference sequence). For the CDR3, the DNA is TGTTCCAGCAGTGGAGGGAATGGTGTTTCGGTTAGGGAGACCCAGTACTTC. This translates into CSSSGGNGVSVRETQYF.

The chain has TRBV4-2 and TRBJ2-1, with 13 nucleotides matching TRBD2. V dropped 0 bases and J dropped 7; count of bases not matched to a gene: 6. The CDR3 covers 17 residues. CDR1 and CDR2 (germline): LGHNA, YNFKEQ. The CDR3 reads CASSQDLTSGGQNEQFF. The CDR3, as DNA: TGTGCCAGCAGCCAAGATTTGACTAGCGGGGGGCAAAATGAGCAGTTCTTC.

The chain links TRBV15 to TRBJ2-2; D might be TRBD2 (6 bases). The CDR3 is 19 amino acids. CDR1 LNHNV and CDR2 YYDKDF come from the germline V gene (reference sequence). V was trimmed by 4 bases and J by 0 bases, leaving 21 bases between them. The CDR3 DNA reads as TGTGCCACCAGCAAAAGATTAGGAGGGGCGACCTCGAACACCGGGGAGCTGTTTTTT. Its protein product is CATSKRLGGATSNTGELFF.

The rearrangement links TRBV29-1 to TRBJ2-3; D remains ambiguous. Germline V gene data show CDR1 as SQVTM and CDR2 as ANQGSEA. V was pared by 4 bases and J by 0 bases, with 2 bases between. The CDR3 runs to 11 residues. This CDR3 reads CSVASTDTQYF. The CDR3 DNA reads TGCAGCGTTGCAAGCACAGATACGCAGTATTTT.

The V call is TRBV5-1, the J call TRBJ2-7, with 7 bases fitting TRBD1. The ends lost 3 bases at V and 0 bases at J; junction bases unmatched: 3. There are 14 residues in the CDR3. Germline CDR1 is SGHRS and CDR2 is YFSETQ. The CDR3 bases are TGCGCCAGCAGCTCCTCAGGGGGCTCCTACGAGCAGTACTTC. Translation: CASSSSGGSYEQYF.

There are a few counts of this clone. The chain carries TRBV5-1 and TRBJ1-1, with D perhaps TRBD1 (5 bases). The CDR3 consists of 14 residues. The germline V gene has CDR1 SGHRS and CDR2 YFSETQ. The V and J ends lost 2 bases and 4 bases respectively, with 12 bases between them. The CDR3 is CASSLGGTITEAFF. The CDR3 bases are TGCGCCAGCAGCTTAGGAGGGACGATCACTGAAGCTTTCTTT.

V usage is TRBV5-1 and J usage is TRBJ1-2, with a possible D match to TRBD1 (5 bases). The CDR3 has 14 residues. The germline gives CDR1 SGHRS, CDR2 YFSETQ. The germline V and J ends were trimmed by 4 bases and 4 bases, with 14 bases remaining between them. In nucleotides, the CDR3 is TGCGCCAGCAGCCTGGACACAGGCGGCTATGGCTACACCTTC. Translating gives CASSLDTGGYGYTF. Looking up the rest from reference TRBV5-1 and TRBJ1-2 gives the full variable domain: KAGVTQTPRYLIKTRGQQVTLSCSPISGHRSVSWYQQTPGQGLQFLFEYFSETQRNKGNFPGRFSGRQFSNSRSEMNVSTLELGDSALYLCASSLDTGGYGYTFGSGTRLTVV.

The V call is TRBV7-9, the J call TRBJ2-1; 7 bases match TRBD2. Germline V gene lookup returns CDR1 SEHNR and CDR2 FQNEAQ (reference sequence). With 5 bases clipped from V and 2 bases from J, the junction kept 6 bases outside the gene matches. This CDR3 has 15 residues. Written as DNA, the CDR3 is TGTGCCAGCAGCCGTCGGGGGGACCCCTACAATGAGCAGTTCTTC. Translated, it gives CASSRRGDPYNEQFF.

The V gene is TRBV7-3, the J gene TRBJ2-3, with 9 bases lining up with TRBD2. Unmatched junction bases numbered 11, after V lost 6 bases and J lost 4 bases. Germline CDR1 SGHTA, CDR2 FQGTGA. The CDR3 covers 16 residues. The CDR3, as DNA: TGTGCCAGCAGTGGTGGGGCTAGCGGGGTCGCAGATACGCAGTATTTT. Translating gives CASSGGASGVADTQYF.

The rearrangement joins TRBV7-2 to TRBJ2-5; 14 bases fit TRBD2. This CDR3 region has 16 residues. CDR1 is SGHTA and CDR2 is FQGNSA in the germline V gene. Trimming at V came to 5 bases and at J to 9 bases, leaving 11 bases not matched to a gene. The CDR3: CASSPNGGTSGGSQYF. The CDR3 DNA sequence: TGTGCCAGCAGCCCAAACGGGGGGACTAGCGGGGGATCCCAGTACTTC. Using reference TRBV7-2 and TRBJ2-5 for the parts outside the CDR3, the full variable domain is GAGVSQSPSNKVTEKGKDVELRCDPISGHTALYWYRQSLGQGLEFLIYFQGNSAPDKSGLPSDRFSAERTGGSVSTLTIQRTQQEDSAVYLCASSPNGGTSGGSQYFGPGTRLLVL.

The chain employs TRBV19 and TRBJ2-3, with TRBD2 as a possible D gene (5 bases). Germline V gene lookup returns CDR1 LNHDA and CDR2 SQIVND (reference sequence). This CDR3 comprises 15 residues. Trimming removed 3 bases at V and 0 bases at J, with 10 bases between. This chain's CDR3 is CASSMTNPSTDTQYF. The CDR3 bases are TGTGCCAGTAGTATGACTAACCCTAGCACAGATACGCAGTATTTT.

Of note for this clone: Other DNA sequences in the same sample also yield this CDR3. The chain links TRBV28 to TRBJ2-7; D is undetermined. The CDR3 is 11 residues long. V lost 4 bases to trimming and J lost 1 base, with 2 bases between them. Per the germline V gene, CDR1 is MDHEN and CDR2 is SYDVKM. In nucleotides, the CDR3 is TGTGCCAGCAGTTCTTCCTACGAGCAGTACTTC. This gives the protein CASSSSYEQYF. The whole variable domain, filled in from reference TRBV28 and TRBJ2-7, reads DVKVTQSSRYLVKRTGEKVFLECVQDMDHENMFWYRQDPGLGLRLIYFSYDVKMKEKGDIPEGYSVSREKKERFSLILESASTNQTSMYLCASSSSYEQYFGPGTRLTVT.

The chain links TRBV5-6 to TRBJ1-2, with no clear D. CDR3 length: 13 amino acids. The ends were cut back, 2 bases at V and 0 bases at J, with 5 bases in the middle. Germline-derived CDR1 and CDR2 are SGHDT and YYEEEE. This CDR3 reads CASSFSANYGYTF. Written as DNA, the CDR3 is TGTGCCAGCAGCTTTTCGGCTAACTATGGCTACACCTTC.

This clone turned up a few times. The chain carries TRBV28 and TRBJ1-2; 12 positions agree with TRBD1. Germline V lookup: CDR1 MDHEN, CDR2 SYDVKM. Losses at the gene ends were 5 bases for V and 4 bases for J; bases not matched to a gene: 2. The CDR3 is made up of 14 amino acids. The CDR3 is CASSPGQGAYGYTF. The DNA for the CDR3 is TGTGCCAGCAGTCCGGGACAGGGGGCCTATGGCTACACCTTC.

The rearrangement links TRBV19 to TRBJ1-1; D possibly corresponds to TRBD1 (5 bases). The CDR3 has 14 amino acids. Deletions cut 5 bases from V and 4 bases from J, with 14 bases between. The germline V gene encodes CDR1 LNHDA and CDR2 SQIVND (reference sequence). The CDR3 DNA is TGTGCCAGTAGTGTCCAGGGAGGTAGCACTGAAGCTTTCTTT. Translation gives CASSVQGGSTEAFF.

The genes are TRBV5-4 and TRBJ2-5, with D possibly TRBD2 on 5 matching bases. Germline-derived CDR1 and CDR2 are SGHNT and YYREEE (reference sequence). The V end was cut by 0 bases, the J end by 1 base, with 10 bases between. The CDR3 is 15 amino acids. Here the CDR3 reads CASSLGGILQETQYF. In nucleotides, the CDR3 is TGTGCCAGCAGCTTGGGAGGGATACTCCAAGAGACCCAGTACTTC. The full variable domain, with the rest looked up from reference TRBV5-4 and TRBJ2-5, is ETGVTQSPTHLIKTRGQQVTLRCSSQSGHNTVSWYQQALGQGPQFIFQYYREEENGRGNFPPRFSGLQFPNYSSELNVNALELDDSALYLCASSLGGILQETQYFGPGTRLLVL.

Only a few counts were recorded for this clone. This chain uses TRBV7-2 with TRBJ1-4; the match to TRBD1 covers 8 bases. The CDR3 totals 14 residues. CDR1 is SGHTA, CDR2 FQGNSA, per germline. V was pared by 3 bases and J by 7 bases, with 4 bases of the junction left unmatched. The CDR3 DNA sequence: TGTGCCAGCAGCTTCACAGGGGGTGGTGAAAAACTGTTTTTT. Encoded protein: CASSFTGGGEKLFF.

V and J are TRBV6-1 and TRBJ1-1; D remains ambiguous. The CDR3 runs to 15 residues. CDR1 MNHNS and CDR2 SASEGT come from the germline V gene. Trimming removed 5 bases from V and 2 bases from J, with 15 bases in between. CDR3 coding DNA: TGTGCCAGCAGTTCCCCCGGGAGGGTCAACACTGAAGCTTTCTTT. This gives the protein CASSSPGRVNTEAFF.